Presented here are 26 T cell receptor beta chains from one specimen sequenced in a study of shared clonotypes between healthy human individuals. TCRdb's table, derived via immunoSEQ multiplex PCR, lists solely in-frame clones and lacks some. The sample includes around 1.1 million clones, about 80% of them seen just once. The sequencing input was memory CD4+ T cells from PBMCs. The subset here: CD45RA-negative fraction. The receptors come from a man younger than 35 in good health. Some clones in this sample may be carry-over from other donors' samples.

J is TRBJ2-5 and V is TRBV5-6; 12 nucleotides line up with TRBD2. CDR1 is SGHDT, CDR2 YYEEEE, per germline. V trimming: 4 bases; J trimming: 4 bases; junction bases outside the gene matches: 8. CDR3 length: 16 amino acids. CDR3 bases: TGTGCCAGCAGCCCCCCACTAGCGGGAGGCGGAGAGACCCAGTACTTC. It encodes CASSPPLAGGGETQYF.

The chain joins TRBV4-3 to TRBJ1-3; D uncertain. Germline V gives CDR1 LGHNA, CDR2 YSLEER. V was pared by 0 bases and J by 2 bases, with 8 bases between. CDR3 length: 15 residues. CDR3 nucleotide sequence: TGCGCCAGCAGCCAAGATTACACTGCTGGAAACACCATATATTTT. Protein sequence: CASSQDYTAGNTIYF.

The chain combines TRBV25-1 with TRBJ2-2; D is ambiguous. CDR1 MGHDK and CDR2 SYGVNS come from the germline V gene. V gave up 1 base and J gave up 3 bases, with 6 bases separating them. This CDR3 contains 14 residues. The CDR3 is CASSESGYTGELFF. The CDR3 nucleotides are TGTGCCAGCAGTGAATCAGGTTACACCGGGGAGCTGTTTTTT.

This chain links TRBV28 with TRBJ1-4, with D maybe TRBD1 (6 bases). The V end lost 6 bases, the J end lost 4 bases, and 6 bases lay between the germline ends. Germline V gene data show CDR1 as MDHEN and CDR2 as SYDVKM. This CDR3 is 12 amino acids long. CDR3: CASRQGNEKLFF. CDR3 bases: TGTGCCAGCAGACAGGGTAATGAAAAACTGTTTTTT. Together with reference TRBV28 and TRBJ1-4, the CDR3 gives the full variable domain: DVKVTQSSRYLVKRTGEKVFLECVQDMDHENMFWYRQDPGLGLRLIYFSYDVKMKEKGDIPEGYSVSREKKERFSLILESASTNQTSMYLCASRQGNEKLFFGSGTQLSVL.

The V and J genes are TRBV19 and TRBJ2-6; D could derive from TRBD1 or TRBD2 (5 bases each). The CDR3 has 15 residues. V was cut by 6 bases and J by 2 bases, with 11 bases left in between. Germline V CDR1 and CDR2: LNHDA, SQIVND (reference sequence). DNA for the CDR3: TGTGCCAGTAGCTCTGTGGGGGCTGGGGCCAACGTCCTGACTTTC. Amino acids: CASSSVGAGANVLTF.

Details on this clone: The same CDR3 also results from other DNA sequences found in this sample. CDR3 DNA: TGTGCCAGCTCACCGGGACAGAGCCAAGAGACCCAGTACTTC. The encoded protein is CASSPGQSQETQYF. The rearrangement uses TRBV18 and TRBJ2-5; 7 nucleotides align to TRBD1. The CDR3 is 14 residues long. CDR1 and CDR2 from the germline V gene are KGHSH and LQKENI. The V segment lost 3 bases and the J segment 1 base; nucleotides outside the gene matches: 2. The entire variable domain, with the rest obtained from reference TRBV18 and TRBJ2-5, is as follows: NAGVMQNPRHLVRRRGQEARLRCSPMKGHSHVYWYRQLPEEGLKFMVYLQKENIIDESGMPKERFSAEFPKEGPSILRIQQVVRGDSAAYFCASSPGQSQETQYFGPGTRLLVL.

CDR3 nucleotides: TGTGCCAGCTCACCTACCCCGGGGGAATACGAGCAGTACTTC. It yields the protein CASSPTPGEYEQYF. This chain uses TRBV18 with TRBJ2-7; D is perhaps TRBD2 (6 bases). Trimming removed 3 bases at V and 4 bases at J, with 13 bases between. Per germline, CDR1 KGHSH and CDR2 LQKENI. This CDR3 spans 14 amino acids.

This clone was found many times. The chain recombines TRBV30 with TRBJ1-6; D is unresolved. This CDR3 is built from 12 residues. Germline-derived CDR1 and CDR2 are GTSNPN and SVGIG (reference sequence). V gave up 1 base and J gave up 9 bases, with 7 bases separating them. The CDR3: CAWSAESSPLHF. CDR3 DNA: TGTGCCTGGAGTGCGGAAAGTTCACCCCTCCACTTT.

Many counts were recorded for this clone. This rearrangement joins TRBV5-1 to TRBJ1-2, with D possibly being TRBD1 (5 bases). Per germline, CDR1 SGHRS and CDR2 YFSETQ. V gave up 2 bases and J gave up 4 bases, with 9 bases separating them. The CDR3 covers 13 residues. The CDR3 bases are TGCGCCAGCAGCTTCGGGGCCTCCTATGGCTACACCTTC. It is translated as CASSFGASYGYTF.

Notes on this clone: Other nucleotide sequences from this sample produce the same CDR3. The rearrangement links TRBV7-3 to TRBJ1-2; 9 positions agree with TRBD1. V trimming: 5 bases; J trimming: 5 bases; junction bases outside the gene matches: 3. This CDR3 is 13 amino acids long. The germline gives CDR1 SGHTA, CDR2 FQGTGA. The chain's CDR3 is CASSPGTGYGYTF. The DNA for the CDR3 is TGTGCCAGCAGCCCCGGGACAGGGTATGGCTACACCTTC.

The chain carries TRBV2 and TRBJ1-2, with D perhaps TRBD1 (6 bases). Germline lookup yields CDR1 SNHLY and CDR2 FYNNEI. With 5 bases removed from V and 0 bases from J, the gap between germline ends came to 13 bases. There are 15 residues in the CDR3. The CDR3 spells CASSLDRRANYGYTF. CDR3 DNA sequence: TGTGCCAGCAGTCTTGACAGGCGCGCTAACTATGGCTACACCTTC.

This clone was observed once. V and J are TRBV5-1 and TRBJ2-1; 12 bases map to TRBD2. Germline V gives CDR1 SGHRS, CDR2 YFSETQ. This CDR3 contains 20 residues. The V segment lost 2 bases and the J segment 5 bases; nucleotides outside the gene matches: 17. The CDR3 nucleotides are TGCGCCAGCAGCTTATATAGGGGCTTCCCTGGACTAGCGGGAAACAATGAGCAGTTCTTC. Encoded protein: CASSLYRGFPGLAGNNEQFF.

The CDR3 region is CASSAAGVGTGNTIYF. As DNA, the CDR3 is TGTGCCAGCAGCGCAGCCGGGGTAGGGACTGGAAACACCATATATTTT. The chain employs TRBV9 and TRBJ1-3; D gene unclear. V was shortened by 3 bases and J by 2 bases, with 15 bases between the two germline ends. Germline values: CDR1 SGDLS, CDR2 YYNGEE. This CDR3 has 16 residues.

This clone was observed once. This sequence joins TRBV18 and TRBJ2-1, with TRBD1 identical over 7 bases. This CDR3 contains 12 residues. The germline V gene encodes CDR1 KGHSH and CDR2 LQKENI. Trimming cost V 3 bases and J 12 bases; bases outside gene matches: 5. The CDR3, as DNA: TGTGCCAGCTCACCGACAGGACAGGCGCAGTTCTTC. Translated, it gives CASSPTGQAQFF.

This clone has more than one count but fewer than ten. The chain couples TRBV5-4 to TRBJ2-1; the D gene is possibly TRBD2 (5 bases). The CDR3 totals 15 residues. Germline lookup yields CDR1 SGHNT and CDR2 YYREEE (reference sequence). V was shortened by 4 bases and J by 7 bases, with 18 bases between the two germline ends. The CDR3 region is CASSPAADGVNEQFF. CDR3 in DNA: TGTGCCAGCAGCCCAGCGGCAGACGGGGTGAATGAGCAGTTCTTC.

The genes are TRBV29-1 and TRBJ2-7; perhaps TRBD2 as D (5 bases). Germline V gene data show CDR1 as SQVTM and CDR2 as ANQGSEA. The V and J ends lost 0 bases and 0 bases respectively, with 9 bases between them. The CDR3 length is 14 residues. CDR3 DNA sequence: TGCAGCGTTGAAGATCGAGGGATCTCCTACGAGCAGTACTTC. Encoded protein: CSVEDRGISYEQYF.

The chain employs TRBV5-1 and TRBJ2-2, with 10 nucleotides matching TRBD2. The length of the CDR3 is 15 residues. CDR1 and CDR2 (germline): SGHRS, YFSETQ. The V segment lost 0 bases and the J segment 7 bases; nucleotides outside the gene matches: 3. The CDR3 is CASSLGASGSGELFF. In DNA form, the CDR3 reads TGCGCCAGCAGCTTGGGGGCTAGCGGGAGCGGGGAGCTGTTTTTT.

This clone was seen once. The chain employs TRBV7-8 and TRBJ2-3; a weak D match, TRBD2 (6 bases). This CDR3 is built from 17 residues. Germline assignment: CDR1 SGHVS and CDR2 FQNEAQ. V was trimmed by 1 base and J by 0 bases, leaving 14 bases between them. In DNA, the CDR3 is TGTGCCAGCAGCTTAGGCGCTAGCGCATCTAGCACAGATACGCAGTATTTT. This sequence encodes CASSLGASASSTDTQYF.

V gene TRBV10-3 combines with J gene TRBJ2-1, with 11 bases identical to TRBD2. With 5 bases clipped from V and 6 bases from J, the junction kept 12 bases outside the gene matches. CDR1 and CDR2 from the germline V gene are ENHRY and SYGVKD. There are 17 residues in the CDR3. This CDR3 is CAISTHVGLAGGNEQFF. DNA of the CDR3: TGTGCCATCAGTACTCACGTCGGGCTAGCGGGAGGCAATGAGCAGTTCTTC.

The count of this clone is one. The sample carries other DNA sequences with the same CDR3. J is TRBJ2-5 and V is TRBV18; possibly TRBD1 for D (6 bases). Germline V gene data show CDR1 as KGHSH and CDR2 as LQKENI. The CDR3 extends over 12 amino acids. V lost 5 bases to trimming and J lost 5 bases, with 9 bases between them. The CDR3 reads CASSNREETQYF. CDR3 coding DNA: TGTGCCAGCTCAAACAGGGAGGAGACCCAGTACTTC.

As regards this clone: Other DNA sequences in this specimen translate into the identical CDR3. The rearrangement joins TRBV28 to TRBJ1-5; TRBD1 aligns across 8 bases. Germline values: CDR1 MDHEN, CDR2 SYDVKM. The CDR3 length is 14 residues. V dropped 5 bases and J dropped 7; count of bases not matched to a gene: 7. CDR3 DNA: TGTGCCAGCAGTCTCGGACAGGGTGGACAGCCCCAGCATTTT. It translates to CASSLGQGGQPQHF.

The V gene is TRBV6-5, the J gene TRBJ2-3, with 8 bases lining up with TRBD1. With V trimmed by 8 bases and J by 6 bases, 4 bases remained unmatched. The CDR3 consists of 12 residues. Germline values: CDR1 MNHEY, CDR2 SVGAGI. The CDR3 sequence is CASRQGLDTQYF. CDR3 DNA sequence: TGTGCCAGCCGACAGGGGTTGGATACGCAGTATTTT.

In its sample, this clone was seen once. The J gene is TRBJ1-1, the V gene TRBV19; D unresolved. V lost 5 bases, J lost 3 bases, and 16 bases lay in between. The CDR3 is 15 amino acids. Germline V CDR1 and CDR2: LNHDA, SQIVND (reference sequence). The chain's CDR3 is CASSPRGGLDTEAFF. The CDR3 DNA reads as TGTGCCAGTAGTCCCCGAGGAGGATTGGACACTGAAGCTTTCTTT. The variable domain in full, with the rest retrieved from reference TRBV19 and TRBJ1-1, is DGGITQSPKYLFRKEGQNVTLSCEQNLNHDAMYWYRQDPGQGLRLIYYSQIVNDFQKGDIAEGYSVSREKKESFPLTVTSAQKNPTAFYLCASSPRGGLDTEAFFGQGTRLTVV.

The chain combines TRBV5-1 with TRBJ1-1; 9 bases are shared with TRBD1. Losses at the gene ends were 3 bases for V and 4 bases for J; bases not matched to a gene: 7. Germline lookup yields CDR1 SGHRS and CDR2 YFSETQ. CDR3 length: 15 residues. CDR3: CASSSQGAGSTEAFF. The CDR3 DNA follows: TGCGCCAGCAGCTCACAGGGGGCGGGTAGCACTGAAGCTTTCTTT.

The rearrangement uses TRBV6-6 and TRBJ2-7; 14 bases fit TRBD2. Germline CDR1 and CDR2: MNHNY and SVGAGI (reference sequence). Losses at the gene ends were 6 bases for V and 3 bases for J; bases not matched to a gene: 1. This CDR3 is built from 14 residues. This CDR3 reads CASSGTSGSYEQYF. DNA of the CDR3: TGTGCCAGCAGCGGGACTAGCGGGAGCTACGAGCAGTACTTC.

This chain connects TRBV27 to TRBJ2-1; 9 positions agree with TRBD1. V was pared by 6 bases and J by 4 bases, with 13 bases of the junction left unmatched. Germline CDR1 reads MNHEY; CDR2 reads SMNVEV (reference sequence). The CDR3 length is 17 residues. CDR3 region: CASSLTGTGNLYNEQFF. The DNA for the CDR3 is TGTGCCAGCAGCCTGACGGGGACAGGGAATCTATACAATGAGCAGTTCTTC.